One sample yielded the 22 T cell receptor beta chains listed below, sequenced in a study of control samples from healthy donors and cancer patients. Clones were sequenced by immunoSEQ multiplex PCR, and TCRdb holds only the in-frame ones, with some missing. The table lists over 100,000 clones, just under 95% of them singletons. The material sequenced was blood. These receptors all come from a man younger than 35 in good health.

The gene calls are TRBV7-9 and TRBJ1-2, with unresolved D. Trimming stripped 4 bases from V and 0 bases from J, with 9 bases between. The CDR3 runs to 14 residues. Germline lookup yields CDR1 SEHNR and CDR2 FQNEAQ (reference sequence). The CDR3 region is CASSSPGPNYGYTF. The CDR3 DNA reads TGTGCCAGCAGCTCCCCGGGCCCTAACTATGGCTACACCTTC.

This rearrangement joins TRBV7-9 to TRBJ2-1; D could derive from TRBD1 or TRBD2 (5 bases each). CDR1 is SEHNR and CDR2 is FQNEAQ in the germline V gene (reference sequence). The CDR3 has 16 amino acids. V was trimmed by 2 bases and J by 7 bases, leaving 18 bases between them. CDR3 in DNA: TGTGCCAGCAGCTTAATGGCCGGGGCCAAACGAAATGAGCAGTTCTTC. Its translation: CASSLMAGAKRNEQFF.

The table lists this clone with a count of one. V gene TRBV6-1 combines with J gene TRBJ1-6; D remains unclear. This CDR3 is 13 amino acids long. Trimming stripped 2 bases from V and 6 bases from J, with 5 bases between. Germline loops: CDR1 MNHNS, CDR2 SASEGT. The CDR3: CASSEHSNSPLHF. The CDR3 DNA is TGTGCCAGCAGTGAACACAGTAATTCACCCCTCCACTTT.

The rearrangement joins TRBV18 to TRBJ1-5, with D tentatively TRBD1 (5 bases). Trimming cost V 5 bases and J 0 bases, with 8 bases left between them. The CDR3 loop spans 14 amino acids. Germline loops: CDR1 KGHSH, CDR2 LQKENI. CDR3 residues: CASSGGNSNQPQHF. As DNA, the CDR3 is TGTGCCAGCTCAGGGGGGAATAGCAATCAGCCCCAGCATTTT.

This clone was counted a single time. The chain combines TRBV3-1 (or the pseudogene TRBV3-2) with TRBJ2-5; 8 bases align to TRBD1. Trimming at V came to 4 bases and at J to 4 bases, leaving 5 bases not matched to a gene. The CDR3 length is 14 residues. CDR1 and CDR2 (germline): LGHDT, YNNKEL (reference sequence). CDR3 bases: TGTGCCAGCAGCCCCCCAGGACAGGGAGAGACCCAGTACTTC. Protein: CASSPPGQGETQYF.

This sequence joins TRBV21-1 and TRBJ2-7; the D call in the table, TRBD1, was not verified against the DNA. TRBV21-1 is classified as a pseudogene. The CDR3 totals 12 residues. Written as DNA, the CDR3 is TGTGCCGGGTGGACAACAACCTACGAGCAGTACTTC. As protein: CAGWTTTYEQYF.

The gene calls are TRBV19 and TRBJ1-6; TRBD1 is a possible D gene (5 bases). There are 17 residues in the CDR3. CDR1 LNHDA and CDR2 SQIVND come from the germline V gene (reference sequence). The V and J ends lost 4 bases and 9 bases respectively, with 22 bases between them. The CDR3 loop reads CASSRNREQGAGSPLHF. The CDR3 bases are TGTGCCAGTAGTAGAAATCGGGAGCAGGGCGCAGGTTCACCCCTCCACTTT.

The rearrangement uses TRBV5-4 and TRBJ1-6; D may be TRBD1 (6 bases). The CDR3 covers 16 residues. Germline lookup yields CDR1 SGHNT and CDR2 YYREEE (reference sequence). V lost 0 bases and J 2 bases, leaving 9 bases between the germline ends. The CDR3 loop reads CASSLGGGTYNSPLHF. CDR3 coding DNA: TGTGCCAGCAGCTTGGGTGGGGGCACCTATAATTCACCCCTCCACTTT. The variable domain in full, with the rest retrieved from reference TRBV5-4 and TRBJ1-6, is ETGVTQSPTHLIKTRGQQVTLRCSSQSGHNTVSWYQQALGQGPQFIFQYYREEENGRGNFPPRFSGLQFPNYSSELNVNALELDDSALYLCASSLGGGTYNSPLHFGNGTRLTVT.

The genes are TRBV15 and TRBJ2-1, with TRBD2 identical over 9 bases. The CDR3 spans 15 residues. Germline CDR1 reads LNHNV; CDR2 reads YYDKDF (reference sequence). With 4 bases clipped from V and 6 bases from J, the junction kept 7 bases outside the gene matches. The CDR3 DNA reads TGTGCCACCAGCAAACCGGGACTAGCTGGCAATGAGCAGTTCTTC. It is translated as CATSKPGLAGNEQFF.

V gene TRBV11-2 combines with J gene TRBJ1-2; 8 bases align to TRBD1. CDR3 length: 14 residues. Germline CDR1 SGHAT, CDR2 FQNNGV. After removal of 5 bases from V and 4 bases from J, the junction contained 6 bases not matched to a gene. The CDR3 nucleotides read TGTGCCAGCAGCGCCCCCGGGACAGGCTATGGCTACACCTTC. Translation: CASSAPGTGYGYTF. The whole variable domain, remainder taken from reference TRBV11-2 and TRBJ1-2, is EAGVAQSPRYKIIEKRQSVAFWCNPISGHATLYWYQQILGQGPKLLIQFQNNGVVDDSQLPKDRFSAERLKGVDSTLKIQPAKLEDSAVYLCASSAPGTGYGYTFGSGTRLTVV.

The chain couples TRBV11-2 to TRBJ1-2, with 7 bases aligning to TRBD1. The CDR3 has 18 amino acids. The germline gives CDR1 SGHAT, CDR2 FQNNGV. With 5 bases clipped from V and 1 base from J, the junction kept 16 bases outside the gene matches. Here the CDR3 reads CASSGLTGRAENNYGYTF. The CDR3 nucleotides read TGTGCCAGCAGCGGTCTGACAGGGAGAGCCGAAAATAACTATGGCTACACCTTC.

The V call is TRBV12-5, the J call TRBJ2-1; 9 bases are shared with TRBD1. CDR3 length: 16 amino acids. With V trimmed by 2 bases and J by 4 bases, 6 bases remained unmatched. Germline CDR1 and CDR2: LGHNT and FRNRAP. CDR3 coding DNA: TGTGCTAGTGGTTTGCCCCCGGGACAGGGTTACAATGAGCAGTTCTTC. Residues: CASGLPPGQGYNEQFF.

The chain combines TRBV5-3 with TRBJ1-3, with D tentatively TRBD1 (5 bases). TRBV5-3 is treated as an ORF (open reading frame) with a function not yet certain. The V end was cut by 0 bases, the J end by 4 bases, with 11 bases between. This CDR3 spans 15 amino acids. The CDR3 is CARSLAAGPGNTIYF. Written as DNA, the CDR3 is TGTGCCAGAAGCTTGGCGGCAGGGCCGGGAAACACCATATATTTT.

The CDR3 spells CASRRDRGVPYEQYF. CDR3 DNA sequence: TGTGCCAGCAGGAGGGACAGGGGGGTCCCCTACGAGCAGTACTTC. The rearrangement uses TRBV6-5 and TRBJ2-7; 11 nucleotides line up with TRBD1. V was clipped by 6 bases and J by 2 bases; unmatched bases: 6. CDR3 size: 15 residues. CDR1 MNHEY and CDR2 SVGAGI come from the germline V gene.

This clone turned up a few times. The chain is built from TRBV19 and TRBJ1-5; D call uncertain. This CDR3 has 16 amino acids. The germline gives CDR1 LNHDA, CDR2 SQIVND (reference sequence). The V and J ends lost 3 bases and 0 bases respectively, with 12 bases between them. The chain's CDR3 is CASSIKRQISNQPQHF. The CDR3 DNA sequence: TGTGCCAGTAGTATCAAAAGGCAGATTAGCAATCAGCCCCAGCATTTT.

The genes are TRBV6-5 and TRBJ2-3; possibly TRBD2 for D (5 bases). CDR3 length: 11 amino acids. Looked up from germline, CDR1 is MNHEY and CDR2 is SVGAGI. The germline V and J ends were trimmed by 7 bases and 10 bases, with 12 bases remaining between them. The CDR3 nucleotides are TGTGCCAGCACTAGCTCTGGGGCGCAGTATTTT. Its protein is CASTSSGAQYF.

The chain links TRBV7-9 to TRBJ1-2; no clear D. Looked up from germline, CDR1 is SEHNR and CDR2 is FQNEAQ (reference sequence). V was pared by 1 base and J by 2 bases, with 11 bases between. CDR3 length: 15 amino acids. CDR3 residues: CASSLDGGSNYGYTF. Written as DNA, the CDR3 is TGTGCCAGCAGCTTAGACGGCGGTTCCAACTATGGCTACACCTTC.

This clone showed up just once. CDR3 in amino acids: CAWSKSGTVDNEQFF. The CDR3 DNA reads TGTGCCTGGAGTAAATCCGGGACAGTCGATAATGAGCAGTTCTTC. The chain employs TRBV30 and TRBJ2-1; 7 positions agree with TRBD1. In germline, CDR1 is GTSNPN, CDR2 SVGIG (reference sequence). The CDR3 has 15 residues. V lost 2 bases to trimming and J lost 7 bases; unmatched junction nucleotides: 11. Supplemented by reference TRBV30 and TRBJ2-1, the full variable domain reads SQTIHQWPATLVQPVGSPLSLECTVEGTSNPNLYWYRQAAGRGLQLLFYSVGIGQISSEVPQNLSASRPQDRQFILSSKKLLLSDSGFYLCAWSKSGTVDNEQFFGPGTRLTVL.

The CDR3 sequence: CASGLDSPRGNEQFF. The CDR3 DNA is TGTGCTAGTGGTTTGGATAGTCCAAGGGGGAATGAGCAGTTCTTC. This chain connects TRBV12-5 to TRBJ2-1; the D gene is possibly TRBD1 (6 bases). V was clipped by 1 base and J by 7 bases, with 14 bases between them. The CDR3 has 15 amino acids. The germline V gene encodes CDR1 LGHNT and CDR2 FRNRAP.

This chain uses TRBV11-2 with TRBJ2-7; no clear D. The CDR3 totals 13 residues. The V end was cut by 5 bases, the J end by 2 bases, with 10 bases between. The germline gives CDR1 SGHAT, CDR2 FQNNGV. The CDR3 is CASSTGITYEQYF. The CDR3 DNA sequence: TGTGCCAGCAGCACTGGGATTACCTACGAGCAGTACTTC.

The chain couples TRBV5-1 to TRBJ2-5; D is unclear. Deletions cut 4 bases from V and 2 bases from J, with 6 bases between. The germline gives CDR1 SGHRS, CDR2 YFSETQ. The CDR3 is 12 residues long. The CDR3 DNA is TGCGCCAGCAGCGAGACACAAGAGACCCAGTACTTC. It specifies CASSETQETQYF.

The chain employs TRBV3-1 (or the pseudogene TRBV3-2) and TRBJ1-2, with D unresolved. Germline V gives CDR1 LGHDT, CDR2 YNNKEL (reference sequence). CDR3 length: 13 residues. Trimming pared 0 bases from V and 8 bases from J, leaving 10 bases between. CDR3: CASSQEQPRGYTF. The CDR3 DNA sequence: TGTGCCAGCAGCCAAGAACAGCCAAGGGGCTACACCTTC.